Reported below is one T cell receptor (beta chain). Antigen unknown. This record comes from a study of response to subunit inactivated influenza vaccine. TCRdb ran MiXCR on the RT-PCR reads and lists one entry per CDR3 protein. The sample includes 540,000 or so distinct CDR3 sequences, 13% seen only once; the top ten take approximately 14%. Overall study findings and caveats: That few new T cells are recruited by each seasonal influenza vaccination was the authors' suggestion.

The germline V gene encodes CDR1 MNHEY and CDR2 SVGEGT. This CDR3 region has 16 residues. The V end lost 3 bases, the J end lost 5 bases, and 17 bases lay between the germline ends. This sequence joins TRBV6-2 or TRBV6-3 and TRBJ2-1; D is uncertain. This receptor was taken from a man over 45 who received an inactivated influenza vaccine. The sample was PBMCs from blood, taken about 6 weeks after vaccination. The CDR3 protein is CASSYLATTPHNEQFF. CDR3 DNA sequence: TGTGCCAGCAGTTATCTTGCTACGACACCCCACAATGAGCAGTTCTTC.